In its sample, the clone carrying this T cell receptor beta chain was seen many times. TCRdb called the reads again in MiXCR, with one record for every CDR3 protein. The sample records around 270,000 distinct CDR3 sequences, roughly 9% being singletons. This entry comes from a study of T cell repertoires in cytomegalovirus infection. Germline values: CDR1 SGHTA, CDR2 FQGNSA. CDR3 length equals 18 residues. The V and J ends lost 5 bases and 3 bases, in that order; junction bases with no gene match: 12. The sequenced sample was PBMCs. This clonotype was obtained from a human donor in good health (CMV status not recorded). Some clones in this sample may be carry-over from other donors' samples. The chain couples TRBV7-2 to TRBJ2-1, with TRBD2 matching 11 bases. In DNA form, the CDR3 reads TGTGCCAGCAGCATTGTAGTAGGTAGCGGGGGGGGCTACAATGAGCAGTTCTTC. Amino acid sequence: CASSIVVGSGGGYNEQFF.